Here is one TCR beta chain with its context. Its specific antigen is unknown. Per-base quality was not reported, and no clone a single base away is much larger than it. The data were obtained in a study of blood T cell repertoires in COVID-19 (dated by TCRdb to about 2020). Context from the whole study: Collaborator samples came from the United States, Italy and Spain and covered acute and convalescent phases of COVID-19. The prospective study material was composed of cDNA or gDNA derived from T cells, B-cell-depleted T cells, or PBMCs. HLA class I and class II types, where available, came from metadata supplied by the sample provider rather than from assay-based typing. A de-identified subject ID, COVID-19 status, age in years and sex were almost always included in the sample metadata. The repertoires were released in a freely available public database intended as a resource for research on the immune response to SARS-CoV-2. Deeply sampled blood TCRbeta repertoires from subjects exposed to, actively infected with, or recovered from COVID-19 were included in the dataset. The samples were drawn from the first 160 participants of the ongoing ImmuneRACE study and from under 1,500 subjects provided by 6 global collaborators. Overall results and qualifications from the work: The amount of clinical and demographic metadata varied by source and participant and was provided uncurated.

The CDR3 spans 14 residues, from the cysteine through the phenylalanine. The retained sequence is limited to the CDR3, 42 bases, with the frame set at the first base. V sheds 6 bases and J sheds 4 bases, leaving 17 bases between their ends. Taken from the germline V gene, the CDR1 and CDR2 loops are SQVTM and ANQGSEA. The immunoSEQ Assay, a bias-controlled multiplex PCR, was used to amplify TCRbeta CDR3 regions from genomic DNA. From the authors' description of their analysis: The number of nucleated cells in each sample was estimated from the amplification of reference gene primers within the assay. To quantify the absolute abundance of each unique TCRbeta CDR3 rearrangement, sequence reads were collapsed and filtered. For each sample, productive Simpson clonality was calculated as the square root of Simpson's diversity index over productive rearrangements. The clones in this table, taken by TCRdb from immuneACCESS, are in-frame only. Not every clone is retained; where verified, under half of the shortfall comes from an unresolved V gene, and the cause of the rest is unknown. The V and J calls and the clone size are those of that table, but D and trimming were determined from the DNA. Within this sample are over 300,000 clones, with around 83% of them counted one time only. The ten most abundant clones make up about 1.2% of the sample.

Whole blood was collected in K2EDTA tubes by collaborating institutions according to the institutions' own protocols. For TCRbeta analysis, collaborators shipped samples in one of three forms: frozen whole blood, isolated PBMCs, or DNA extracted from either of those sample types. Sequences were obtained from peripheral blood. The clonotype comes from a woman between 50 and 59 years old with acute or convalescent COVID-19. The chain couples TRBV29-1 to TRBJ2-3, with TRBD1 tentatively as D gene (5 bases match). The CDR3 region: CSVAAAGKSDTQYF. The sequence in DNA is TGCAGCGTGGCTGCGGCAGGGAAGTCAGATACGCAGTATTTT.